This TCR beta chain appears in the sequencing data of a study of shared clonotypes between healthy human individuals. Study details: Samples came from two female and a few male donors aged 18 to 49.

The protocol was immunoSEQ multiplex PCR, while the TCRdb copy is restricted to in-frame clones and leaves out a portion. The profile shows about 980,000 clones, more than 75% of them singletons. Broader study findings: The study found lower generation probabilities in non-shared clonotypes than in those shared by all four donors.

The CDR3 length is 17 residues. CDR1 and CDR2 (germline): KGHSH, LQKENI. Trimming took 0 bases from V and 3 from J; bases not matched to a gene: 9. A remark on this clone: Its antigen is undetermined.

This receptor was obtained from a man aged 18 to 29 in good health. The chain combines TRBV18 with TRBJ2-7; 9 bases are shared with TRBD1. Sequenced input: memory CD4+ T cells sorted from blood. Subset described: CD45RA-negative fraction. CDR3 in DNA: TGTGCCAGCTCACCACCGGGAGGGACAGGGACGAACTACGAGCAGTACTTC. This codes for CASSPPGGTGTNYEQYF.